This T cell receptor beta chain was sequenced during a study of identifying expanded T cells in peripheral blood. Study-level findings and limits: Differentially abundant clones: around 1.2 between replicates, around 16 at 2 to 3 weeks, roughly 18 at four. Clone count variance between roughly 2-week samples rose with total template count.

Healthy donors had no documented immune events, such as infections, while sampled. Note on this clone: Its antigen is not identified.

Assay: immunoSEQ multiplex PCR; the TCRdb copy retains only in-frame clones and omits some. The sample consists of 85,000 to 100,000 clones, about 91% of them appearing once. The clonotype originates from a person aged 18-70 years in good health. Sequencing was carried out using blood.

The CDR3 bases are TGTGCCTGGAGTGTACCGGACAGATACTATGGCTACACCTTC. Translated: CAWSVPDRYYGYTF. The chain combines TRBV30 with TRBJ1-2; D is perhaps TRBD1 (6 bases). The V end lost 0 bases, the J end lost 3 bases, and 11 bases lay between the germline ends. Germline lookup yields CDR1 GTSNPN and CDR2 SVGIG (reference sequence). CDR3 length: 14 residues.